One TCR beta chain is described in this entry. This entry comes from a study of blood T cell repertoires in COVID-19. Trimming pared 4 bases from V and 4 bases from J, leaving 14 bases between. Germline V gene lookup returns CDR1 LGHDT and CDR2 YNNKEL (reference sequence). CDR3 length equals 14 residues. As processed by the authors: Using reference gene primer amplification, nucleated cell counts were estimated. Assay used: immunoSEQ multiplex PCR; TCRdb lists only in-frame clones, some missing. The V and J calls and clone size were taken over from that table, and D and trimming were inferred from the DNA. The sample gives a few hundred thousand clones, roughly 80% of which show up once; under 8.5% is in the top ten.

The TCR originated in a woman between 65 and 79 years old with acute or convalescent COVID-19. The J gene is TRBJ2-7, the V gene TRBV3-1 (or the pseudogene TRBV3-2); D may be TRBD2 (6 bases). The sequencing sample was made of peripheral blood. CDR3 DNA: TGTGCCAGCAGCCGAGGGGCTAGCGAGTACGAGCAGTACTTC. It translates to CASSRGASEYEQYF.